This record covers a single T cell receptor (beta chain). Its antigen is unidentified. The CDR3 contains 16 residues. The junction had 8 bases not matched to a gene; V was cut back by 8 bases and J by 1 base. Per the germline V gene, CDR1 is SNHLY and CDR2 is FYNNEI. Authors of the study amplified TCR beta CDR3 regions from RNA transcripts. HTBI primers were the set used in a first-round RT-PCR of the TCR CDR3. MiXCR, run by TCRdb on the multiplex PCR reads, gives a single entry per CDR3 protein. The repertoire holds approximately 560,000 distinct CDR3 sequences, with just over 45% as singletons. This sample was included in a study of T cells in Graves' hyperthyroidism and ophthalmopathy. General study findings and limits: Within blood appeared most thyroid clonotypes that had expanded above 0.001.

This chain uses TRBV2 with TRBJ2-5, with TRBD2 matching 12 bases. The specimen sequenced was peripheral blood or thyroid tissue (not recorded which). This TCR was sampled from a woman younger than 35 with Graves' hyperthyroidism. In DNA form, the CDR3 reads TGTGCCAGCTCACCCTGGACTAGCGGGGCCCAAGAGACCCAGTACTTC. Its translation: CASSPWTSGAQETQYF.